The rows below give T cell receptor beta chains drawn from one sample of a study of shared clonotypes between healthy human individuals. Sequencing was performed with immunoSEQ multiplex PCR; in TCRdb, only in-frame clones are kept and a portion is missing. The sample shows 2 million or so clones, about 94% of them seen only once. Sequenced material: naive CD8+ T cells sorted from blood. The receptors shown here come from a young man in good health. Both conserved end residues are part of each CDR3. A D gene is named only where the DNA matches it firmly. Clone size is stated in some rows and not others, as once, few, many or a class when expanded.

cdr3_aa,cdr3_nt,d_call,j_call,v_call,clone_size
CASSDLAGDSYEQYF,TGTGCCAGCAGTGATCTGGCTGGGGACTCCTACGAGCAGTACTTC,NA,TRBJ2-7,TRBV6-1,NA
CASSLKPGTQLGYTF,TGTGCCAGCAGCTTGAAGCCCGGGACCCAACTTGGCTACACCTTC,NA,TRBJ1-2,TRBV11-2,few
CASSQVWGRDNSPLHF,TGCGCCAGCAGCCAAGTCTGGGGGCGAGATAATTCACCCCTCCACTTT,NA,TRBJ1-6,TRBV4-3,NA
CASTPGTTNEKLFF,TGTGCCAGTACCCCCGGTACAACTAATGAAAAACTGTTTTTT,NA,TRBJ1-4,TRBV6-6,few
CASSLLGANVLTF,TGTGCCAGCAGTTTGCTGGGGGCCAACGTCCTGACTTTC,NA,TRBJ2-6,TRBV27,NA
CASSLVSLTDEQYF,TGTGCCAGCAGCTTAGTATCGTTGACCGACGAGCAGTACTTC,NA,TRBJ2-7,TRBV7-8,NA
CASSQITGRYNEQFF,TGCGCCAGCAGCCAAATAACGGGGCGATACAATGAGCAGTTCTTC,NA,TRBJ2-1,TRBV4-1,NA
CASSLEGQGYEQYF,TGCGCCAGCAGCTTGGAGGGACAGGGCTACGAGCAGTACTTC,TRBD1,TRBJ2-7,TRBV5-1,NA
CASSGRGREGTMDYEQYF,TGTGCCAGCAGTGGGCGGGGCCGAGAAGGGACGATGGACTACGAGCAGTACTTC,NA,TRBJ2-7,TRBV2,NA
CASSLDRGALYNEQFF,TGCGCCAGCAGCTTGGACCGGGGGGCCCTCTACAATGAGCAGTTCTTC,NA,TRBJ2-1,TRBV5-1,NA
CASSYSEGAYYGYTF,TGTGCCAGCAGTTACTCAGAGGGGGCGTACTATGGCTACACCTTC,TRBD1,TRBJ1-2,TRBV6-5,NA
CASSSGTAETQYF,TGTGCCAGCAGCTCCGGGACGGCAGAGACCCAGTACTTC,NA,TRBJ2-5,TRBV7-9,NA
CASSLIGQGFGTEAFF,TGTGCCAGCAGCTTAATAGGACAGGGGTTTGGCACTGAAGCTTTCTTT,TRBD1,TRBJ1-1,TRBV7-9,NA
CASSLADRGGVGYTF,TGTGCCAGCAGCTTAGCCGACAGGGGTGGAGTTGGCTACACCTTC,TRBD1,TRBJ1-2,TRBV7-9,NA
CASSYRSSTEAFF,TGTGCCAGCAGTTACCGATCCAGTACTGAAGCTTTCTTT,NA,TRBJ1-1,TRBV6-5,NA
CASSPGLAAYNEQFF,TGTGCCAGCAGCCCGGGACTAGCGGCCTACAATGAGCAGTTCTTC,TRBD2,TRBJ2-1,TRBV6-5,few
CASSQTDRAYEQYF,TGCGCCAGCAGCCAAACAGACAGGGCGTACGAGCAGTACTTC,TRBD1,TRBJ2-7,TRBV4-1,NA
CASSLWGGLQTDTQYF,TGTGCCAGCAGTTTATGGGGGGGGCTCCAAACAGATACGCAGTATTTT,NA,TRBJ2-3,TRBV28,NA
CASSLYLAYEQYF,TGTGCCAGCAGCTTATATCTTGCCTACGAGCAGTACTTC,NA,TRBJ2-7,TRBV7-9,NA
CASSIGSVYGEQYF,TGTGCCAGTAGTATTGGCTCGGTATATGGCGAGCAGTACTTC,NA,TRBJ2-7,TRBV19,few
CATADMTDTQYF,TGCGCGACCGCGGATATGACAGATACGCAGTATTTT,NA,TRBJ2-3,TRBV10-2,NA
CASRYQGAGDYGYTF,TGCGCCAGCAGGTACCAGGGAGCCGGGGACTATGGCTACACCTTC,NA,TRBJ1-2,TRBV4-1,NA
CASSLNREQYF,TGTGCCAGCAGCTTAAATCGGGAGCAGTACTTC,NA,TRBJ2-7,TRBV11-2,NA
CASSFEGNVGEQYF,TGTGCCAGCAGCTTTGAGGGGAACGTTGGGGAGCAGTACTTC,NA,TRBJ2-7,TRBV5-6,once
CASSDGQGGQPQHF,TGTGCCAGCAGCGATGGACAGGGCGGTCAGCCCCAGCATTTT,TRBD1,TRBJ1-5,TRBV9,NA
CASSQNLASGEQYF,TGTGCCAGCAGCCAAAACCTAGCATCGGGGGAGCAGTACTTC,NA,TRBJ2-7,TRBV4-2,NA
CASSLGPNQPQHF,TGTGCCAGCAGTCTGGGCCCCAATCAGCCCCAGCATTTT,NA,TRBJ1-5,TRBV14,NA
CASAGRRGNEQFF,TGTGCCAGCGCCGGTCGACGTGGGAATGAGCAGTTCTTC,NA,TRBJ2-1,TRBV9,NA
CASSPSTDGLGPQHF,TGTGCCAGCAGCCCATCAACGGACGGGCTGGGGCCCCAGCATTTT,NA,TRBJ1-5,TRBV7-6,NA
CASSAGAGEYEQYF,TGTGCCAGCAGCGCTGGGGCAGGGGAATACGAGCAGTACTTC,NA,TRBJ2-7,TRBV9,NA
CAGSQGGLGTQYF,TGTGCAGGGAGCCAGGGGGGCCTCGGGACCCAGTACTTC,NA,TRBJ2-5,TRBV6-6,NA
CASSTVQRWAFF,TGTGCCAGCAGTACAGTACAGAGGTGGGCTTTCTTT,NA,TRBJ1-1,TRBV6-1,NA
CASSRIGGRGAYNEQFF,TGTGCCAGCAGTCGGATTGGCGGGAGGGGCGCCTACAATGAGCAGTTCTTC,TRBD2,TRBJ2-1,TRBV27,NA
CAWSVLEYTEAFF,TGTGCCTGGAGTGTCCTTGAGTACACTGAAGCTTTCTTT,NA,TRBJ1-1,TRBV30,NA
CASSRDRPSIYEQYF,TGTGCCAGCAGCCGCGACAGGCCCAGTATCTACGAGCAGTACTTC,NA,TRBJ2-7,TRBV7-3,NA
CASSSSGGALDTIYF,TGTGCCAGCTCTTCTAGCGGAGGGGCGTTAGACACCATATATTTT,NA,TRBJ1-3,TRBV7-8,once
CASKRGASYEQYF,TGTGCCAGCAAGAGGGGAGCCTCCTACGAGCAGTACTTC,NA,TRBJ2-7,TRBV28,NA
CASSLVTGSFYEQYF,TGTGCCAGCAGCTTGGTGACCGGATCCTTCTACGAGCAGTACTTC,NA,TRBJ2-7,TRBV5-8,NA
CASTRQGDGANVLTF,TGTGCCAGCACCAGACAGGGGGATGGGGCCAACGTCCTGACTTTC,TRBD1,TRBJ2-6,TRBV2,NA
CASSYSAARTDTQYF,TGTGCCAGCAGTTATTCGGCAGCACGGACAGATACGCAGTATTTT,NA,TRBJ2-3,TRBV6-5,NA
CASSQDGEMGYGYTF,TGCGCCAGCAGCCAAGATGGGGAGATGGGCTATGGCTACACCTTC,NA,TRBJ1-2,TRBV4-3,NA
CSAIHGNEQYF,TGCAGTGCTATCCACGGGAACGAGCAGTACTTC,NA,TRBJ2-7,TRBV20-1,NA
CASSKGPGSQNTEAFF,TGTGCCAGCAGCAAAGGCCCCGGTAGCCAGAACACTGAAGCTTTCTTT,NA,TRBJ1-1,TRBV21-1,NA
CASSLAGTVRYNEQFF,TGTGCCAGCAGCTTAGCGGGCACAGTTAGGTACAATGAGCAGTTCTTC,NA,TRBJ2-1,TRBV7-9,NA
CASRSDLNTEAFF,TGTGCCAGTCGTTCGGATTTGAACACTGAAGCTTTCTTT,NA,TRBJ1-1,TRBV19,NA
CASSIGTGGPDQPQHF,TGTGCCAGTAGTATAGGGACAGGGGGCCCCGATCAGCCCCAGCATTTT,TRBD1,TRBJ1-5,TRBV19,NA
CAVKRRPNEKLFF,TGTGCCGTTAAGAGACGGCCTAATGAAAAACTGTTTTTT,NA,TRBJ1-4,TRBV19,NA
CATVPGQGGTEAFF,TGTGCCACAGTGCCGGGACAGGGTGGTACTGAAGCTTTCTTT,TRBD1,TRBJ1-1,TRBV10-3,NA
CASSPLQSFTDTQYF,TGTGCCAGCTCACCCCTACAGAGTTTCACAGATACGCAGTATTTT,NA,TRBJ2-3,TRBV18,NA
CASRAGKAPTDTQYF,TGTGCCAGCCGGGCGGGGAAAGCACCTACAGATACGCAGTATTTT,NA,TRBJ2-3,TRBV9,NA
CASSAGLGQGNQPQHF,TGTGCCAGCAGTGCGGGTTTGGGACAGGGTAATCAGCCCCAGCATTTT,TRBD1,TRBJ1-5,TRBV27,NA
CSVETGFYEQYF,TGCAGCGTTGAGACAGGTTTTTACGAGCAGTACTTC,NA,TRBJ2-7,TRBV29-1,NA
CASTTSPGTSGYNEQFF,TGTGCCAGCACCACGTCCCCAGGGACTAGCGGTTACAATGAGCAGTTCTTC,TRBD2,TRBJ2-1,TRBV7-9,NA
CASSQDSEGAGNTIYF,TGCGCCAGCAGCCAAGATTCCGAAGGGGCTGGAAACACCATATATTTT,NA,TRBJ1-3,TRBV4-3,NA
CASSRGTRNQPQHF,TGTGCCAGCAGTAGAGGGACTCGCAATCAGCCCCAGCATTTT,NA,TRBJ1-5,TRBV6-4,NA